The 19 T cell receptor beta chains reported below all come from one sample, sequenced in a study of cytomegalovirus exposure and HLA in healthy donors. The primer mix had 60 Vbeta and 13 Jbeta primers. TCRdb keeps only in-frame clones here, not all; method: immunoSEQ multiplex PCR. Found here are 250,000 to 350,000 clones, roughly 90% of them singletons; the top ten hold roughly 2.3%. The sample comprised PBMCs. These receptors were collected from a woman aged 18 to 35 in good health and CMV-seronegative.

This clone was counted between two and nine times. The chain uses TRBV4-2 and TRBJ2-3; 12 bases line up with TRBD2. Germline lookup yields CDR1 LGHNA and CDR2 YNFKEQ. The CDR3 length is 16 residues. J gave up 4 bases and V 0 bases, and 2 bases lay outside the gene matches. The CDR3 bases are TGTGCCAGCAGCCAAGATGCTAGCGGGGGGGCAGATACGCAGTATTTT. The encoded protein is CASSQDASGGADTQYF.

CDR3 sequence (DNA): TGTGCCATCGGGAGCTATTCGGCTGAGACCCAGTACTTC. It encodes CAIGSYSAETQYF. This chain uses TRBV10-3 with TRBJ2-5; D is possibly TRBD2 (5 bases). The CDR3 is 13 amino acids. Per the germline V gene, CDR1 is ENHRY and CDR2 is SYGVKD. V gave up 8 bases and J gave up 5 bases, with 15 bases separating them.

The chain has TRBV6-5 and TRBJ2-7, with D perhaps matching TRBD2 (6 bases). The V end lost 4 bases, the J end lost 2 bases, and 15 bases lay between the germline ends. This CDR3 has 15 amino acids. The germline V gene has CDR1 MNHEY and CDR2 SVGAGI. The CDR3 loop is CASSSAAGTAYEQYF. The CDR3 DNA sequence: TGTGCCAGCAGTTCCGCGGCGGGGACTGCCTACGAGCAGTACTTC.

This clone is a singleton in its sample. The chain links TRBV28 to TRBJ1-1, with TRBD1 as a possible D gene (5 bases). The CDR3 totals 13 residues. CDR1 is MDHEN, CDR2 SYDVKM, per germline. V was trimmed by 5 bases and J by 5 bases, leaving 12 bases between them. The CDR3 region has the DNA TGTGCCAGCAGTCCATGGGGGGATACTGAAGCTTTCTTT. It codes for CASSPWGDTEAFF.

The chain employs TRBV6-5 and TRBJ2-7; 8 bases map to TRBD2. There are 13 residues in the CDR3. Trimming removed 9 bases from V and 3 bases from J; junction bases left unmatched: 7. Germline CDR1 reads MNHEY; CDR2 reads SVGAGI. The CDR3 region is CASRRGGSYEQYF. CDR3 DNA sequence: TGTGCCAGTCGTCGGGGGGGCAGCTACGAGCAGTACTTC.

This sequence joins TRBV12-2 and TRBJ1-2; TRBD1 reflects the table's D call only, with no check against the DNA. TRBV12-2 is an annotated pseudogene. The CDR3 sequence is 15 residues long. This CDR3 is CASPLLGQFNYGYTF. CDR3 sequence (DNA): TGTGCAAGTCCGCTATTGGGGCAGTTTAACTATGGCTACACCTTC.

The V and J genes are TRBV18 and TRBJ2-5; possible D gene TRBD2, 5 bases. The CDR3 has 16 amino acids. V was pared by 0 bases and J by 4 bases, with 15 bases between. Germline CDR1 reads KGHSH; CDR2 reads LQKENI. In DNA, the CDR3 is TGTGCCAGCTCACCACCTAACAGCGGAAAGGGAGAGACCCAGTACTTC. It is translated as CASSPPNSGKGETQYF.

This clone has a handful of counts. J is TRBJ2-3 and V is TRBV2; 11 nucleotides align to TRBD2. The CDR3 runs 16 residues. Germline CDR1 and CDR2: SNHLY and FYNNEI. V lost 7 bases to trimming and J lost 5 bases; unmatched junction nucleotides: 11. CDR3 in DNA: TGTGCCAGCACCACCGGGACTAGCGGAGGGGGAGATACGCAGTATTTT. Amino acid sequence: CASTTGTSGGGDTQYF.

J is TRBJ2-1 and V is TRBV30; 9 nucleotides line up with TRBD2. V lost 0 bases and J lost 9; bases outside the gene matches: 6. Germline CDR1 GTSNPN, CDR2 SVGIG (reference sequence). The CDR3 length is 14 residues. CDR3 residues: CAWSVQAGGLEQFF. CDR3 DNA: TGTGCCTGGAGTGTACAGGCGGGGGGGCTTGAGCAGTTCTTC.

A few counts support this clone. The J gene is TRBJ1-6, the V gene TRBV25-1; D is undetermined. Per germline, CDR1 MGHDK and CDR2 SYGVNS. The CDR3 covers 13 residues. The V and J ends lost 4 bases and 8 bases respectively, with 9 bases between them. CDR3 sequence: CASSVTADSPLHF. In nucleotides, the CDR3 is TGTGCCAGCAGTGTAACAGCGGATTCACCCCTCCACTTT.

The chain is built from TRBV5-1 and TRBJ1-2, with a possible D match to TRBD1 (6 bases). Trimming took off 0 bases at V and 6 bases at J, with 12 bases between the two ends. Germline-derived CDR1 and CDR2 are SGHRS and YFSETQ. The CDR3 is made up of 14 amino acids. CDR3 DNA: TGCGCCAGCAGCTTGGAGGGCAGGGGAGATGGCTACACCTTC. It codes for CASSLEGRGDGYTF.

The V and J genes are TRBV5-6 and TRBJ2-5; weak D call: TRBD1 (7 bases). Trimming pared 0 bases from V and 3 bases from J, leaving 18 bases between. This CDR3 spans 17 amino acids. Germline CDR1 SGHDT, CDR2 YYEEEE. The CDR3 region is CASSLANRRDSEETQYF. CDR3 bases: TGTGCCAGCAGCTTGGCCAATCGGCGGGACAGCGAAGAGACCCAGTACTTC.

The chain combines TRBV10-1 with TRBJ2-1; no clear D. The CDR3 sequence is 13 residues long. Germline V gene sequence: CDR1 WNHNN, CDR2 SYGVQD (reference sequence). V lost 4 bases and J lost 2, with 6 bases in between. In DNA, the CDR3 is TGCGCCAGCAGTGGCGCCACCTACAATGAGCAGTTCTTC. Translating gives CASSGATYNEQFF.

This sequence joins TRBV5-1 and TRBJ2-5; 8 bases line up with TRBD2. Near its end, the DNA agrees better with TRBJ2-7, so the J call may be wrong. The CDR3 totals 16 residues. Germline V gene lookup returns CDR1 SGHRS and CDR2 YFSETQ. In nucleotides, the CDR3 is TGCGCCAGCAGCCCCGGGACTAGTGGGCTTAGCTACGAGCAGTACTTC. Translation: CASSPGTSGLSYEQYF.

The chain recombines TRBV6-1 with TRBJ1-1, with D perhaps matching TRBD1 (5 bases). Germline V lookup: CDR1 MNHNS, CDR2 SASEGT. V lost 6 bases and J lost 0, with 11 bases in between. The CDR3 extends over 14 amino acids. The CDR3 loop is CASRKQDMNTEAFF. CDR3 bases: TGTGCCAGCAGGAAACAGGATATGAACACTGAAGCTTTCTTT.

CDR3 nucleotide sequence: TGTGCCAGCAGCTTAGTAATGGGACTGAGGTACGAGCAGTACTTC. Amino acid sequence: CASSLVMGLRYEQYF. This chain links TRBV7-8 with TRBJ2-7, with a possible D match to TRBD2 (6 bases). CDR3 size: 15 residues. Trimming shortened V by 1 base and J by 4 bases, and 14 bases separated the two germline ends. CDR1 SGHVS and CDR2 FQNEAQ come from the germline V gene.

Written as DNA, the CDR3 is TGTGCCTGGAGTGGGACAGGGGCTGATCAGCCCCAGCATTTT. It specifies CAWSGTGADQPQHF. The chain has TRBV30 and TRBJ1-5; 9 bases match TRBD1. CDR3 length: 14 residues. V shed 1 base and J 5 bases; nucleotides not matched to a gene: 3. Germline CDR1 is GTSNPN and CDR2 is SVGIG (reference sequence).

The chain joins TRBV21-1 to TRBJ1-3. TRBV21-1 counts as a pseudogene. The CDR3 runs 16 residues. In nucleotides, the CDR3 is TGTGCCAGCAGCAAAAAGGGAGAGATCTCTGGAAACACCATATATTTT. Translation: CASSKKGEISGNTIYF.

This clone showed up just once. This chain links TRBV11-2 with TRBJ2-1; 9 bases align to TRBD2. The CDR3 length is 14 residues. The germline V gene has CDR1 SGHAT and CDR2 FQNNGV. V lost 5 bases, J lost 8 bases, and 7 bases stayed unmatched. CDR3 loop: CASSPLAGQDEQFF. CDR3 sequence (DNA): TGTGCCAGCAGCCCTCTAGCGGGGCAGGATGAGCAGTTCTTC. Full variable domain (remainder filled in from reference TRBV11-2 and TRBJ2-1): EAGVAQSPRYKIIEKRQSVAFWCNPISGHATLYWYQQILGQGPKLLIQFQNNGVVDDSQLPKDRFSAERLKGVDSTLKIQPAKLEDSAVYLCASSPLAGQDEQFFGPGTRLTVL.